The next 10 T cell receptor beta chains were all read from a single sample in a study of T-cell memory formation after mild COVID-19. In TCRdb, the 5' RACE reads were re-called with MiXCR into one record per CDR3 protein. The sample lists about 560,000 distinct CDR3 sequences; 15% to 20% were seen once. Sample: PBMCs or a T cell subset sorted from them (not recorded which). Receptor source: an adult woman who had mild COVID-19 (a few samples of this study predate the infection). Cell type and time point are not known.

The chain couples TRBV9 to TRBJ2-3; 13 bases are shared with TRBD2. This CDR3 has 19 residues. The ends lost 4 bases at V and 2 bases at J; junction bases unmatched: 13. CDR1 is SGDLS and CDR2 is YYNGEE in the germline V gene. The CDR3 DNA reads TGTGCCAGCAGCCCCCCGAGGGTGGGACTAGCGGGATCCACAGATACGCAGTATTTT. Protein: CASSPPRVGLAGSTDTQYF.

This sequence joins TRBV24-1 and TRBJ2-3; 7 positions match TRBD2. V lost 4 bases to trimming and J lost 4 bases; unmatched junction nucleotides: 16. CDR3 length: 18 amino acids. Germline lookup yields CDR1 KGHDR and CDR2 SFDVKD. The CDR3 reads CATSDRIGLGDGADTQYF. Here the CDR3 DNA reads TGTGCCACCAGTGACCGTATTGGACTAGGCGACGGAGCAGATACGCAGTATTTT.

This rearrangement joins TRBV10-3 to TRBJ2-7; 10 nucleotides line up with TRBD1. CDR3 length: 16 residues. Trimming removed 3 bases from V and 1 base from J; junction bases left unmatched: 6. Germline V gene lookup returns CDR1 ENHRY and CDR2 SYGVKD. CDR3 sequence: CAISDPGTGVSYEQYF. The CDR3 region has the DNA TGTGCCATCAGTGACCCCGGGACAGGGGTTTCCTACGAGCAGTACTTC.

The V gene is TRBV20-1, the J gene TRBJ1-1; the match to TRBD1 covers 7 bases. V shed 5 bases, J shed 4 bases, and the junction held 4 bases outside the gene matches. The CDR3 extends over 12 amino acids. Germline CDR1 and CDR2: DFQATT and SNEGSKA (reference sequence). The CDR3: CSAQDRATEAFF. The CDR3 DNA reads TGCAGTGCTCAAGACAGGGCCACTGAAGCTTTCTTT.

V and J are TRBV4-3 and TRBJ1-2; weak D call: TRBD1 (6 bases). Germline values: CDR1 LGHNA, CDR2 YSLEER. Trimming took 2 bases from V and 0 from J, leaving 13 bases between them. The CDR3 loop spans 16 amino acids. This CDR3 reads CASSQRGAGPNYGYTF. CDR3 coding DNA: TGCGCCAGCAGCCAACGGGGGGCAGGGCCTAACTATGGCTACACCTTC.

The chain couples TRBV4-1 to TRBJ1-1; TRBD1 is a possible D gene (5 bases). The CDR3 consists of 14 residues. CDR1 and CDR2 (germline): MGHRA, YSYEKL. Trimming removed 5 bases at V and 5 bases at J, with 15 bases between. In DNA, the CDR3 is TGCGCCAGCAGCGACTCGCGCAGGGAAACTGAAGCTTTCTTT. It is translated as CASSDSRRETEAFF.

This clonotype was seen more than once but under ten times. This rearrangement joins TRBV24-1 to TRBJ2-5, with D unresolved. CDR3 length: 13 amino acids. In germline, CDR1 is KGHDR, CDR2 SFDVKD. V dropped 1 base and J dropped 2 bases, with 4 bases sitting between them. CDR3 amino acids: CATSDFEQETQYF. DNA for the CDR3: TGTGCCACCAGTGATTTTGAGCAAGAGACCCAGTACTTC.

The rearrangement joins TRBV7-3 to TRBJ2-1; D might be TRBD2 (5 bases). Per germline, CDR1 SGHTA and CDR2 FQGTGA. CDR3 size: 13 residues. V was trimmed by 5 bases and J by 7 bases, leaving 12 bases between them. DNA for the CDR3: TGTGCCAGCAGCCCTAGCCCGGATAATGAGCAGTTCTTC. This sequence encodes CASSPSPDNEQFF. The full variable domain, its missing parts supplied by reference TRBV7-3 and TRBJ2-1, is GAGVSQTPSNKVTEKGKYVELRCDPISGHTALYWYRQSLGQGPEFLIYFQGTGAADDSGLPNDRFFAVRPEGSVSTLKIQRTERGDSAVYLCASSPSPDNEQFFGPGTRLTVL.

This clonotype has ten or more counts. The rearrangement uses TRBV6-2 or TRBV6-3 and TRBJ1-5; D ambiguous. The germline CDR1 and CDR2 sequences are MNHEY and SVGEGT. This CDR3 is 15 amino acids long. The V gene lost 5 bases and the J gene lost 2 bases, with 13 bases spanning the gap. The CDR3 here is CASSNNRAGNQPQHF. The DNA of the CDR3 is TGTGCCAGCAGTAACAACCGGGCTGGCAATCAGCCCCAGCATTTT.

In this sample, this clonotype turned up a few times. This chain uses TRBV6-2 or TRBV6-3 with TRBJ2-7; the match to TRBD2 covers 7 bases. The ends lost 7 bases at V and 0 bases at J; junction bases unmatched: 6. In germline, CDR1 is MNHEY, CDR2 SVGEGT. The CDR3 is 14 residues long. CDR3 in amino acids: CASKNRDYSYEQYF. The CDR3 DNA follows: TGTGCCAGCAAAAACCGGGACTACTCCTACGAGCAGTACTTC.